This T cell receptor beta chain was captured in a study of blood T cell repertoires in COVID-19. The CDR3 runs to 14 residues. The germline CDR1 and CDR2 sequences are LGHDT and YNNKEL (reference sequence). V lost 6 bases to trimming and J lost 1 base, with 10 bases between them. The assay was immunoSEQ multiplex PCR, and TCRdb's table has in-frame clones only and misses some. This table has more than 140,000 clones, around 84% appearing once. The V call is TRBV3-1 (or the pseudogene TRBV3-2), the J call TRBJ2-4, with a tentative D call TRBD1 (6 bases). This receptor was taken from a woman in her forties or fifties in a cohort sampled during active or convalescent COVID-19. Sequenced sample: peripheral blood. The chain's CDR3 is CASSHRAAKNIQYF. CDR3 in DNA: TGTGCCAGCAGTCACAGGGCGGCCAAAAACATTCAGTACTTC.